This record looks at one TCR beta chain sequence and its context. Its antigen remains unidentified. No much larger clone is present one base from it, and per-base qualities are unavailable. Single viable CD3+CD4+CD8-CD45RO+ cells were sorted as memory CD4+ T cells on a FACSAria II. CMV serostatus was determined using a Roche Elecsys assay that detects serum IgG against CMV pp150, pp28, p38 and p52. After thawing, total CD4+ T cells were enriched by positive selection with CD4 magnetic microbeads. Samples originated from another study that specifically interrogated the CD4+ T cell memory repertoire. Peripheral blood mononuclear cells were isolated and cryopreserved according to standard operating procedures, and serum was kept at -80 degrees C. The staining relied on CD3-PerCP (BW264/56), CD4-APC (RPA-T4), CD45RO-PE (UCHT1) and CD8-Pacific Orange (3B5) antibodies, and Sytox blue was used to exclude non-viable cells.

V loses 4 bases, J loses 8 bases, and the germline ends lie 17 bases apart. CDR1 and CDR2, per the germline V gene, are MDHEN and SYDVKM. The CDR3 runs 14 residues from the cysteine to the phenylalanine. The retained sequence is limited to the CDR3, 42 bases, with the frame set at the first base. The Quick-DNA Microprep Kit was used to extract genomic DNA from the sorted cells. TCRbeta DNA was amplified with the immunoSEQ hsTCRbeta kit following the manufacturer's protocol. TCRbeta libraries were sequenced on an Illumina MiSeq instrument. Turning to the authors' computational methods: After out-of-frame sequences were removed, some 2 million distinct TCRbeta sequences remained, averaging around 67,000 per individual. Each individual was scored according to the count of 164 previously reported CMV-associated TCRbeta sequences and the total productive distinct TCRbeta count. A beta-binomial model was reimplemented in Python, and scikit-learn random forests with default parameters were trained on data from the US cohort. Classifier performance on the Belgian cohort was summarized as median AUC with percentile confidence intervals over 10,000 bootstrap iterations. Here the immuneACCESS table is served through TCRdb, limited to in-frame sequences with V and J called. Missing clones are a known gap in these copies; in checked studies unresolved V genes cover under half, and the rest lacks a known reason. The V and J calls and clone size come from that table; D and trimming were worked out from the DNA. For this sample there are approximately 47,000 clones; under 80% appear just once. The ten largest clones capture approximately 0.98% of the sample.

These data come from a study of memory CD4+ T cells and cytomegalovirus serostatus (dated by TCRdb to between 2018 and 2021). General notes on the study: A total of some 33 healthy Belgian adults, of whom 9 were CMV seropositive and about 25 were CMV seronegative, were included in the cohort. To replicate a published TCR-based CMV serostatus classifier, the study sequenced CD4+ memory TCRbeta repertoires from a Belgian cohort whose cytomegalovirus serostatus was known. The paper as a whole reports these results and caveats: Unlike the original study, which covered naive and memory CD4+ and CD8+ populations, the Belgian study sequenced only CD4+CD45RO+ memory cells. Among the approximately 160 previously reported CMV-associated TCRbeta sequences, 60 to 70 showed up in the CD4+ memory repertoires, with each one found in between one and five individuals. The original-framework classifier achieved a median bootstrapped AUC of almost 0.97 with a 95% CI of 0.76-1.00 on the Belgian cohort. The results were interpreted as suggesting that the CMV-associated TCR signature is mostly present in the CD4+ memory repertoire. CMV serostatus prediction reached a median bootstrapped AUC of about 0.95 with the original framework and just under 0.93 with a US-trained random forest.

The chain is made from TRBV28 and TRBJ1-2, and possibly TRBD1, on 5 matching bases. The receptor was isolated from an adult in good health and CMV-seronegative. Sequencing was done on a sample of memory CD4+ T cells from blood. CDR3 region: CASSSNLRGEGYTF. In nucleotide form, the sequence is TGTGCCAGCAGTTCTAACCTCCGGGGGGAAGGCTACACCTTC.